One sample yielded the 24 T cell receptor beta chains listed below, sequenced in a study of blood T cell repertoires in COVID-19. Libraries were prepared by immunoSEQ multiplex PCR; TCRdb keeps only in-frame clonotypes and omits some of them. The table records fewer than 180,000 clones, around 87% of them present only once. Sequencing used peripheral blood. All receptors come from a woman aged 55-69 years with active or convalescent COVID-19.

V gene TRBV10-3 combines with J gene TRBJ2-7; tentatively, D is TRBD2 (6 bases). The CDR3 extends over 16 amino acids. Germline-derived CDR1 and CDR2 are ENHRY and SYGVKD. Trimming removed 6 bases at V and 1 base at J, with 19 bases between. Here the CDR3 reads CAIRGINLEGSYEQYF. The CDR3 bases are TGTGCCATCAGGGGGATAAACTTGGAGGGGTCCTACGAGCAGTACTTC.

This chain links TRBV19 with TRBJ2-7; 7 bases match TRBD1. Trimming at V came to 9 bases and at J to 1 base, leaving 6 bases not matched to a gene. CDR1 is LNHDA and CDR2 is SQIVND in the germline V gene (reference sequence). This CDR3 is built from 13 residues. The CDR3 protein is CASLGTESYEQYF. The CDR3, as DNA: TGTGCCAGCCTCGGGACAGAATCCTACGAGCAGTACTTC.

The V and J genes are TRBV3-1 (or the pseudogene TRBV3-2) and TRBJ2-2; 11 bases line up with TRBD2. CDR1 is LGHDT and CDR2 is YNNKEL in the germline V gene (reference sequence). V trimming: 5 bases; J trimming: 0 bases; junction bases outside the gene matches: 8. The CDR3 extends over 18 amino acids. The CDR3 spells CASSSTSGGFTNTGELFF. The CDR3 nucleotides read TGTGCCAGCAGCAGTACTAGCGGGGGCTTTACGAACACCGGGGAGCTGTTTTTT.

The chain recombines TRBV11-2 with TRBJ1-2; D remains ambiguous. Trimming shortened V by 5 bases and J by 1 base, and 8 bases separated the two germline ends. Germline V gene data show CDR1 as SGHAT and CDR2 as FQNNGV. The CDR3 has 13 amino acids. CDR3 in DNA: TGTGCCAGCAGCCTAGGCAGTAACTATGGCTACACCTTC. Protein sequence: CASSLGSNYGYTF.

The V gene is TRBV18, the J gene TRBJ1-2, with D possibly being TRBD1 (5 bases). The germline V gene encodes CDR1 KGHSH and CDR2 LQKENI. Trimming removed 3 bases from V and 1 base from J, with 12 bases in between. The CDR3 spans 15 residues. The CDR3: CASSPPGRFNYGYTF. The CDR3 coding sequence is TGTGCCAGCTCACCCCCAGGGCGTTTTAACTATGGCTACACCTTC.

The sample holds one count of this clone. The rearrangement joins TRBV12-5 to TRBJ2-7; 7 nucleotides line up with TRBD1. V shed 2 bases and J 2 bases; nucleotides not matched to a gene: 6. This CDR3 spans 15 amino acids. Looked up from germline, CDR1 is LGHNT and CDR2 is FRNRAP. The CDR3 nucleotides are TGTGCTAGTGGTTTGACCGACCAGGGGGCCTACGAGCAGTACTTC. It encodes CASGLTDQGAYEQYF.

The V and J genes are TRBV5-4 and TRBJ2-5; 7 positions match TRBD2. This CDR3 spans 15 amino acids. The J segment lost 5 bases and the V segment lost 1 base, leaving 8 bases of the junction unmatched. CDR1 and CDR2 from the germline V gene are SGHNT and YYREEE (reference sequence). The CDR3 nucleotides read TGTGCCAGCAGCTTGAACCGGGGGGACGGGGAGACCCAGTACTTC. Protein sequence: CASSLNRGDGETQYF.

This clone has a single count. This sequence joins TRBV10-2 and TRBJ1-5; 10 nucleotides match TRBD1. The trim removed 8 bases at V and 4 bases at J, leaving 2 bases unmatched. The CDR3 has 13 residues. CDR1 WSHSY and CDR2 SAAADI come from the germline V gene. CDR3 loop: CASGTGANQPQHF. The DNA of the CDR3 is TGCGCCAGCGGGACAGGGGCGAATCAGCCCCAGCATTTT.

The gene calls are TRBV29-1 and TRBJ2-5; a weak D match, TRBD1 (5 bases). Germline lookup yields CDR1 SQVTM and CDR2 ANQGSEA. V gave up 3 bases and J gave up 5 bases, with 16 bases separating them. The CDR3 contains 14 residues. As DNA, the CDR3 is TGCAGCGTTGAGGTGGCAGGGAAGGACGAGACCCAGTACTTC. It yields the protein CSVEVAGKDETQYF.

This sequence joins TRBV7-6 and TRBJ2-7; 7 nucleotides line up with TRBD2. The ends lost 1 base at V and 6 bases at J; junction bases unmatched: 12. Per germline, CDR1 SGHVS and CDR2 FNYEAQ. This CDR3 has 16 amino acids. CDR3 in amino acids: CASSLVPPSSGGEQYF. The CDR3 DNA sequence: TGTGCCAGCAGCTTAGTGCCCCCGTCTAGCGGCGGCGAGCAGTACTTC.

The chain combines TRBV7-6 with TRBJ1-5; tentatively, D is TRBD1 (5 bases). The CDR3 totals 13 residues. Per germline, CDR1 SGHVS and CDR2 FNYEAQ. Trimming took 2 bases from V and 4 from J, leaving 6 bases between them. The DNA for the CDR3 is TGTGCCAGCAGCTTACAGGGAAATCAGCCCCAGCATTTT. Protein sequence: CASSLQGNQPQHF.

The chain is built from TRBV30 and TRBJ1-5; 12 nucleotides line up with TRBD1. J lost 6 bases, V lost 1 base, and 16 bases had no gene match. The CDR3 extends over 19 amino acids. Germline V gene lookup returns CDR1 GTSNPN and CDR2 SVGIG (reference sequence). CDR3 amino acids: CAWSAFQSLGQGASQPQHF. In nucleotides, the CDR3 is TGTGCCTGGAGTGCATTCCAATCACTGGGACAGGGGGCGAGTCAGCCCCAGCATTTT.

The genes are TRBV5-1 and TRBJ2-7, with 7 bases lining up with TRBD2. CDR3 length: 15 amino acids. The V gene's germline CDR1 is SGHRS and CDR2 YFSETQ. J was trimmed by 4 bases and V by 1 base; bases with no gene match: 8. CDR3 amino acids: CASSLISTGGYEQYF. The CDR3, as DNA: TGCGCCAGCAGCTTGATCAGTACGGGGGGATACGAGCAGTACTTC. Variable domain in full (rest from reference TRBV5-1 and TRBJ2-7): KAGVTQTPRYLIKTRGQQVTLSCSPISGHRSVSWYQQTPGQGLQFLFEYFSETQRNKGNFPGRFSGRQFSNSRSEMNVSTLELGDSALYLCASSLISTGGYEQYFGPGTRLTVT.

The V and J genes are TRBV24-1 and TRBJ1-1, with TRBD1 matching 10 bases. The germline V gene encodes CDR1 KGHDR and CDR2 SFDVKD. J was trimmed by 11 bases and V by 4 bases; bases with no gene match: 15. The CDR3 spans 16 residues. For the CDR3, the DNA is TGTGCCACCAGTGAGGGCGGACAGGGGGAAATTAAGGGGGCTTTCTTT. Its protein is CATSEGGQGEIKGAFF.

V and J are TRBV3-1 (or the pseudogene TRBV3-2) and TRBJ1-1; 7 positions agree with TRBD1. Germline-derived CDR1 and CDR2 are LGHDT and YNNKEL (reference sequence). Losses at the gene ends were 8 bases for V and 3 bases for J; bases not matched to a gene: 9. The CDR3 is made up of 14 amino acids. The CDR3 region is CASRGRGRDTEAFF. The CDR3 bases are TGTGCCAGCCGCGGTAGGGGGCGTGACACTGAAGCTTTCTTT.

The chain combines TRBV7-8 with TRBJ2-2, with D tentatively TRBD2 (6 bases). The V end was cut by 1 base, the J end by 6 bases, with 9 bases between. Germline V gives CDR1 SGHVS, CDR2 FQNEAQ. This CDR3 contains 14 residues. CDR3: CASSLGLVAGELFF. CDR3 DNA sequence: TGTGCCAGCAGCTTAGGACTAGTCGCCGGGGAGCTGTTTTTT. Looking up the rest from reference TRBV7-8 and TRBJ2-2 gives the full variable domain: GAGVSQSPRYKVAKRGQDVALRCDPISGHVSLFWYQQALGQGPEFLTYFQNEAQLDKSGLPSDRFFAERPEGSVSTLKIQRTQQEDSAVYLCASSLGLVAGELFFGEGSRLTVL.

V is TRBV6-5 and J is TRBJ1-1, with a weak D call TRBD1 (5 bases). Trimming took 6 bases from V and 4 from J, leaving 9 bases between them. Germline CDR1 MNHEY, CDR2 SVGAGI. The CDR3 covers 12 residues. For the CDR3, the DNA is TGTGCCAGCAGGAGACAGAGCACTGAAGCTTTCTTT. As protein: CASRRQSTEAFF.

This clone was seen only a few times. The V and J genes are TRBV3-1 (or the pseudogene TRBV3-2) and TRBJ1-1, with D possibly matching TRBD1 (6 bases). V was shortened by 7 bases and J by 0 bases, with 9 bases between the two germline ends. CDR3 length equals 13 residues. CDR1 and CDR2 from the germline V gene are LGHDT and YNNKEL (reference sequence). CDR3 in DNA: TGTGCCAGCAATAGGGGGATGAACACTGAAGCTTTCTTT. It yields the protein CASNRGMNTEAFF.

The CDR3 sequence is CASSPGTEDYYGYTF. DNA for the CDR3: TGCGCCAGCAGCCCGGGGACAGAAGACTACTATGGCTACACCTTC. The chain joins TRBV5-1 to TRBJ1-2, with TRBD1 matching over 7 bases. The CDR3 consists of 15 residues. Trimming removed 4 bases from V and 3 bases from J; junction bases left unmatched: 9. Germline V gives CDR1 SGHRS, CDR2 YFSETQ.

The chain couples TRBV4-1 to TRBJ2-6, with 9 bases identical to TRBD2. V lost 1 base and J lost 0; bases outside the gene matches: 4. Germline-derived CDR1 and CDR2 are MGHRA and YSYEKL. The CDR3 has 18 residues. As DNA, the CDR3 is TGCGCCAGCAGCCAAGTTCTAGCGGGGACCTCTGGGGCCAACGTCCTGACTTTC. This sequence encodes CASSQVLAGTSGANVLTF.

CDR3 DNA: TGTGCCAGCAGCTTAGTACCGGGACAGGCTGAAGCTTTCTTT. It encodes CASSLVPGQAEAFF. This chain links TRBV7-2 with TRBJ1-1; 8 bases line up with TRBD1. The germline gives CDR1 SGHTA, CDR2 FQGNSA. The CDR3 runs to 14 residues. V was clipped by 1 base and J by 6 bases; unmatched bases: 4. The full variable domain, rest sourced from reference TRBV7-2 and TRBJ1-1, is GAGVSQSPSNKVTEKGKDVELRCDPISGHTALYWYRQSLGQGLEFLIYFQGNSAPDKSGLPSDRFSAERTGGSVSTLTIQRTQQEDSAVYLCASSLVPGQAEAFFGQGTRLTVV.

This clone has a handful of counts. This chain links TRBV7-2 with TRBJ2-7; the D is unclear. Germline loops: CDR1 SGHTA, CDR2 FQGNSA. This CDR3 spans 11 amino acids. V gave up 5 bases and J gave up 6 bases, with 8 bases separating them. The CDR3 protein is CASSPAVEQYF. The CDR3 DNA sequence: TGTGCCAGCAGCCCCGCGGTCGAGCAGTACTTC.

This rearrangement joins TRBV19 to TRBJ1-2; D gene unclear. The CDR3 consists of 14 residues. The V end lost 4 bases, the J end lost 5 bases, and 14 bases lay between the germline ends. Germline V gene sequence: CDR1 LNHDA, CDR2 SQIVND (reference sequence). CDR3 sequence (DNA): TGTGCCAGTAGTAGCCCGACGGAGAAGTATGGCTACACCTTC. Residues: CASSSPTEKYGYTF.

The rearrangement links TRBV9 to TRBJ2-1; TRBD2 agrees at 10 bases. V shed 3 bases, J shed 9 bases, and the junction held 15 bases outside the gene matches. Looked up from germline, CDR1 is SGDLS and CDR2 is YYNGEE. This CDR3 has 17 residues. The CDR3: CASSAETLAGVEGEQFF. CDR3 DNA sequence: TGTGCCAGCAGCGCGGAAACCCTAGCGGGGGTAGAAGGTGAGCAGTTCTTC. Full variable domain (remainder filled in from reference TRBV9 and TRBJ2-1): DSGVTQTPKHLITATGQRVTLRCSPRSGDLSVYWYQQSLDQGLQFLIQYYNGEERAKGNILERFSAQQFPDLHSELNLSSLELGDSALYFCASSAETLAGVEGEQFFGPGTRLTVL.